This TCR beta chain came from a study of CD8 T cells in Susac syndrome. Study outcomes and limitations: The study conceded that its TCR sequencing and HLA analysis involved relatively few individuals.

TEMRA cells were FACS-enriched, while CD8+ and CD4+ T cells were negatively isolated. Per the germline V gene, CDR1 is SGHDT and CDR2 is YYEEEE. J lost 7 bases, V lost 6 bases, and 10 bases had no gene match. CDR3 length: 15 residues. As to this clonotype: Its antigen is undetermined.

A quantity of about 0.5 to 1 ug RNA underwent reverse transcription using random hexamers. TCRdb passed the immunoSEQ multiplex PCR reads through MiXCR, listing each CDR3 protein once. The table lists 100,000 or so distinct CDR3 sequences, 90% to 95% of them singletons. This chain joins TRBV5-6 and TRBJ2-2, with 9 positions matching TRBD1. Material for sequencing was CD4+ T cells from PBMCs. The clonotype was recovered from a human donor with Susac syndrome. The CDR3 DNA reads TGTGCCAGCACTCCGGGACAGGGTTTTCGCGGGGAGCTGTTTTTT. It encodes CASTPGQGFRGELFF.